This is a list of T cell receptor beta chains from one sample in a study of T-cell memory formation after mild COVID-19. TCRdb called the 5' RACE reads again in MiXCR, with one record for every CDR3 protein. This table has about 160,000 distinct CDR3 sequences, 25% to 40% appearing once. What was sequenced was PBMCs or a T cell subset sorted from them (not recorded which). These TCRs come from an adult woman who had mild COVID-19 (a few samples of this study predate the infection). Cell type and time point are not known. Each CDR3 is given with its conserved first and last residue. The D gene is left open where the match is weak. Expanded clones get a size class; other rows say once, few or many, or leave the size out.

abundance,d_gene,v_gene,j_gene,CDR3nt,CDR3aa
few,-,TRBV24-1,TRBJ2-1,TGTGCCACCAGTGACCGATATGGAACAGGGCGCGGGAATGAGCAGTTCTTC,CATSDRYGTGRGNEQFF
few,-,TRBV15,TRBJ1-1,TGTGCCACCAGCAGACGCTGGGGACGGCAGAACACTGAAGCTTTCTTT,CATSRRWGRQNTEAFF
-,TRBD1,TRBV29-1,TRBJ2-1,TGCAGCGTCACGGGACAGTACTCCTACAATGAGCAGTTCTTC,CSVTGQYSYNEQFF
-,TRBD2,TRBV11-2,TRBJ2-3,TGTGCCAGCAGGTATCCGGGACTAGCGGACCGCACAGATACGCAGTATTTT,CASRYPGLADRTDTQYF
-,-,TRBV6-6,TRBJ2-2,TGTGCCAGCAGAATTCCCGGGACAACCACCGGGGAGCTGTTTTTT,CASRIPGTTTGELFF
few,-,TRBV7-9,TRBJ2-3,TGTGCCAGGGCAGGGGATCAAGATACGCAGTATTTT,CARAGDQDTQYF
few,TRBD2,TRBV7-9,TRBJ2-1,TGTGCCAGCAGCTCCCCGAAGGCCAGCGGGAGCCGCTACAATGAGCAGTTCTTC,CASSSPKASGSRYNEQFF
once,-,TRBV24-1,TRBJ2-5,TGTGCCACCAGTGACCTCGGGCAGCAGACCCAGTACTTC,CATSDLGQQTQYF
few,-,TRBV7-9,TRBJ2-1,TGTGCCAGCAGCTCCCACGGACTCCCCGACTACAATGAGCAGTTCTTC,CASSSHGLPDYNEQFF
few,-,TRBV6-1,TRBJ2-1,TGTGCCAGCAGTGAAGACAATGAGCAGTTCTTC,CASSEDNEQFF
-,TRBD2,TRBV9,TRBJ2-5,TGTGCCAGCAGCGTTGGCGCGGGGGGGCCGGGAGAGACCCAGTACTTC,CASSVGAGGPGETQYF
-,-,TRBV3-1,TRBJ1-5,TGTGCCAGCAGCCTTGGGGTACAGAACAATCAGCCCCAGCATTTT,CASSLGVQNNQPQHF
-,TRBD2,TRBV24-1,TRBJ2-7,TGTGCCACCAGTGATTCATTGACTAGCGGGAGTAACCGCCACGAGCAGTACTTC,CATSDSLTSGSNRHEQYF
-,-,TRBV16,TRBJ1-4,TGTGCCAGCAGCCAATCGAGGGGGGTTGGTGAAAAACTGTTTTTT,CASSQSRGVGEKLFF
-,-,TRBV20-1,TRBJ2-7,TGCAGTGCCGTAGGGGGGAAGGGGTCCTACGAGCAGTACTTC,CSAVGGKGSYEQYF
-,-,TRBV2,TRBJ1-1,TGTGCCAGCAATCAACGGAGGACTGAAGCTTTCTTT,CASNQRRTEAFF
few,-,TRBV7-2,TRBJ2-3,TGTGCCAGCAGCCCCGACGGCCCCTTGGCAGATACGCAGTATTTT,CASSPDGPLADTQYF
-,-,TRBV4-3,TRBJ2-2,TGCGCCAGCAGCCAAGATTCGGACGGAGTGAGGACCGGGGAGCTGTTTTTT,CASSQDSDGVRTGELFF
-,-,TRBV7-9,TRBJ2-3,TGTGCCAGCAGCGCGGTACCTTACAGAGATACGCAGTATTTT,CASSAVPYRDTQYF
few,-,TRBV5-1,TRBJ1-1,TGCGCCAGCACCGAACATGCAGGGGACACTGAAGCTTTCTTT,CASTEHAGDTEAFF
-,TRBD2,TRBV12-3/TRBV12-4,TRBJ2-5,TGTGCCAGCAGTTTTCAGCGGGGGAGTCAAGAGACCCAGTACTTC,CASSFQRGSQETQYF
many,-,TRBV10-3,TRBJ2-2,TGTGCCATCAGTGAGCCGCAGCGGACCGGGACCGGGGAGCTGTTTTTT,CAISEPQRTGTGELFF
few,-,TRBV4-3,TRBJ2-5,TGCGCCAGCAGCCAAGCTTTATCCGGGGCGGAGACCCAGTACTTC,CASSQALSGAETQYF
many,-,TRBV18,TRBJ2-3,TGTGCCAGCTCACCCTCAGGCGCAGATACGCAGTATTTT,CASSPSGADTQYF
few,-,TRBV6-2/TRBV6-3,TRBJ2-3,TGTGCCAGCAGTTACTCACGGGGTGCAGATACGCAGTATTTT,CASSYSRGADTQYF
few,-,TRBV4-1,TRBJ1-6,TGCGCCAGCAGCCAAGAGGTTCGGTCACCCCTCCACTTT,CASSQEVRSPLHF
-,-,TRBV4-1,TRBJ2-4,TGCGCCAGCAGCCAAGATGCGTCCAGAAACATTCAGTACTTC,CASSQDASRNIQYF
-,-,TRBV6-2/TRBV6-3,TRBJ2-1,TGTGCCAGCAGTTACCGCAGGGGCTCGCGGAGCTCCTACAATGAGCAGTTCTTC,CASSYRRGSRSSYNEQFF
few,-,TRBV24-1,TRBJ1-2,TGTGCCACCAGTGATCCTCGTACTGACTTGCATGGCTACACCTTC,CATSDPRTDLHGYTF
-,TRBD1,TRBV7-3,TRBJ2-3,TGTGCCAGCAGCCCCTGGGAAGGGGGCGCCGATACGCAGTATTTT,CASSPWEGGADTQYF
-,TRBD1,TRBV6-2/TRBV6-3,TRBJ2-7,TGTGCCAGCAGTTACCGTACCGGACAGGGTTCGATGTCCTACGAGCAGTACTTC,CASSYRTGQGSMSYEQYF
-,-,TRBV5-6,TRBJ2-3,TGTGCCAGCAGCTTAAGGGGGAGGTTCACAGATACGCAGTATTTT,CASSLRGRFTDTQYF
-,-,TRBV6-5,TRBJ2-3,TGTGCCAGTTGGGGGGCCCAAGATACGCAGTATTTT,CASWGAQDTQYF
many,TRBD1,TRBV5-6,TRBJ2-6,TGTGCCAGCAGCTTCGGGACAGAAGTCTCTGGGGCCAACGTCCTGACTTTC,CASSFGTEVSGANVLTF
-,-,TRBV20-1,TRBJ2-5,TGCAGTGCTAGAGCCTCTGGCCTTGGGACCCAGTACTTC,CSARASGLGTQYF
few,-,TRBV20-1,TRBJ2-7,TGCAGTGCTAGAGGACCGGGATTCCCCTACGAGCAGTACTTC,CSARGPGFPYEQYF
-,-,TRBV9,TRBJ2-7,TGTGCCAGCAGCCCAAATGGGGGCCACGAGCAGTACTTC,CASSPNGGHEQYF
few,TRBD1,TRBV25-1,TRBJ2-7,TGTGCCAGCAGTGAAGGACAGGGGAGCTCCTACGAGCAGTACTTC,CASSEGQGSSYEQYF
few,-,TRBV19,TRBJ2-2,TGTGCCAGTAGTGAAACAGGGATCTCCTTTCGGGAGCTGTTTTTT,CASSETGISFRELFF
-,-,TRBV6-2/TRBV6-3,TRBJ2-4,TGTGCCAGCAGTTTTAGCAGGACAGCCTCGAGCATTCAGTACTTC,CASSFSRTASSIQYF
many,-,TRBV12-3/TRBV12-4,TRBJ1-2,TGTGCCAGCAGTTCACGACGGGGAGCCTATGGCTACACCTTC,CASSSRRGAYGYTF
-,-,TRBV20-1,TRBJ2-2,TGCAGTGCCGACCCCCTAGAGGGTGCCGGGGAGCTGTTTTTT,CSADPLEGAGELFF
few,-,TRBV3-1,TRBJ2-7,TGTGCCAGCAGCCACGTCCCTTACGAGCAGTACTTC,CASSHVPYEQYF
few,TRBD1,TRBV27,TRBJ2-7,TGTGCCAGCAGTCCCTGGACAGGGCGAGCCGGCGAGCAGTACTTC,CASSPWTGRAGEQYF
-,TRBD2,TRBV11-3,TRBJ2-5,TGTGCCAGCAGCCCAGGACTAGCGGCGATACAAGAGACCCAGTACTTC,CASSPGLAAIQETQYF
many,TRBD2,TRBV27,TRBJ2-1,TGTGCCAGCAGTTTGGCGGGAGGGAACAATGAGCAGTTCTTC,CASSLAGGNNEQFF
few,TRBD1,TRBV29-1,TRBJ2-5,TGCAGCGCACAATCCGGACAGGGGGCACGGTGGGGAGAGACCCAGTACTTC,CSAQSGQGARWGETQYF
-,-,TRBV18,TRBJ2-4,TGTGCCAGCTCACGGCGCACGGACGAAAACATTCAGTACTTC,CASSRRTDENIQYF
few,-,TRBV12-3/TRBV12-4,TRBJ1-4,TGTGCCAGCATGGGGGGGGCCCAGTTTAATGAAAAACTGTTTTTT,CASMGGAQFNEKLFF
-,-,TRBV24-1,TRBJ2-3,TGTGCCACCAGTGATCGTAGCACAGATACGCAGTATTTT,CATSDRSTDTQYF
-,TRBD1,TRBV7-2,TRBJ1-2,TGTGCCAGCAGCCATCCTTCGAGACAGGGGGGAAACACCTTC,CASSHPSRQGGNTF
few,-,TRBV9,TRBJ1-1,TGTGCCAGCAGCGTAGTAGTAGAGACGGGTTACGGTGAAGCTTTCTTT,CASSVVVETGYGEAFF
few,-,TRBV29-1,TRBJ1-5,TGCAGCGTTTCAGGTGGGGAAAATCAGCCCCAGCATTTT,CSVSGGENQPQHF
once,-,TRBV2,TRBJ2-1,TGTGCCAGCAGTGAGAGCTACAATGAGCAGTTCTTC,CASSESYNEQFF
-,-,TRBV7-6,TRBJ2-7,TGTGCCAGCACCCCAGATCCGGGCGGCTCCTACGAGCAGTACTTC,CASTPDPGGSYEQYF
-,-,TRBV6-1,TRBJ2-7,TGTGCCAGCAGTGAAGCGACTTCCCGGACGCACCCCTACGAGCAGTACTTC,CASSEATSRTHPYEQYF
-,-,TRBV4-1,TRBJ1-6,TGCGCCAGCAGCCAAATCGCCCGGGAGAATAATTCACCCCTCCACTTT,CASSQIARENNSPLHF
-,-,TRBV27,TRBJ2-3,TGTGCCAGCAGTCTCAATTTCGGGGGCACAGATACGCAGTATTTT,CASSLNFGGTDTQYF